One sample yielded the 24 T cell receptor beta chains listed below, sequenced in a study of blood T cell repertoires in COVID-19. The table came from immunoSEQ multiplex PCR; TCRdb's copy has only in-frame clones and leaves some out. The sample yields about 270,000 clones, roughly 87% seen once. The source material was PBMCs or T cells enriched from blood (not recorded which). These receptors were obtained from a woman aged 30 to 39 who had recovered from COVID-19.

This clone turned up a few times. The CDR3 DNA reads TGTGCCAGCAGCCCAGGGGTTAACTATGGCTACACCTTC. Protein product: CASSPGVNYGYTF. The chain combines TRBV6-5 with TRBJ1-2, with D perhaps matching TRBD1 (6 bases). The length of the CDR3 is 13 residues. Trimming removed 6 bases from V and 1 base from J, with 9 bases in between. In germline, CDR1 is MNHEY, CDR2 SVGAGI.

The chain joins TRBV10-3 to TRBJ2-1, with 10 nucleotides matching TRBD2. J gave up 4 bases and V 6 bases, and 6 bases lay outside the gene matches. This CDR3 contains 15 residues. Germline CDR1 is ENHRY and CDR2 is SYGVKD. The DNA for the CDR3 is TGTGCCATCAGGGCTAGCGGGGGAGAGTACAATGAGCAGTTCTTC. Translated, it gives CAIRASGGEYNEQFF.

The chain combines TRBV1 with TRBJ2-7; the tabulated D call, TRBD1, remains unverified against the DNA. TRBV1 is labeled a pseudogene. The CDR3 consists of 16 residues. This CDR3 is CTSSQEGRGLFYEQYF. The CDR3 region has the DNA TGCACCAGCAGCCAAGAAGGCAGGGGGTTATTCTACGAGCAGTACTTC.

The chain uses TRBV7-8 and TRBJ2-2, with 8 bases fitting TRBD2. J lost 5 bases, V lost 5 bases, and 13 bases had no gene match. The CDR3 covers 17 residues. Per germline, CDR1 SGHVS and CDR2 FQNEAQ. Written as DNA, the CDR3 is TGTGCCAGCAGCGAAGAGGTCTCTCGGGAGGGTACCGGGGAGCTGTTTTTT. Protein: CASSEEVSREGTGELFF.

The CDR3 DNA is TGTGCCAGCAGTGGGGGCGGTGGCTCCTATGGCTACACCTTC. Translated, it gives CASSGGGGSYGYTF. The chain employs TRBV27 and TRBJ1-2; weak D call: TRBD1 (6 bases). Looked up from germline, CDR1 is MNHEY and CDR2 is SMNVEV (reference sequence). Trimming took 5 bases from V and 4 from J, leaving 14 bases between them. The CDR3 spans 14 residues.

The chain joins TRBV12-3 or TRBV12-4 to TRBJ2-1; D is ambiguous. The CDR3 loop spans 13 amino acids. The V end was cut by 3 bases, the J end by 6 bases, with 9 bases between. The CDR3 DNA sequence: TGTGCCAGCAGTTTTAGTCTTGGCAATGAGCAGTTCTTC. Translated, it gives CASSFSLGNEQFF.

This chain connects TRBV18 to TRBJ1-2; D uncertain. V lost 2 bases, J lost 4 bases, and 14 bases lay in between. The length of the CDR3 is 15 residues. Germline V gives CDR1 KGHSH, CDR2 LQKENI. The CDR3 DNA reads TGTGCCAGCTCACCAAGGGATCGGGGTCCCTATGGCTACACCTTC. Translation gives CASSPRDRGPYGYTF.

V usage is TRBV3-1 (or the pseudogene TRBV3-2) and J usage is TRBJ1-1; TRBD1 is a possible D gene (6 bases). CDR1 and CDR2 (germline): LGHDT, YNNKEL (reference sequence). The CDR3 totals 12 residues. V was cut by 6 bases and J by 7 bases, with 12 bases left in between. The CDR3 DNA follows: TGTGCCAGCAGTCAGGGGATCAGTGAAGCTTTCTTT. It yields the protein CASSQGISEAFF.

Here the CDR3 DNA reads TGCGCCAGCAGCCGAGGGACAGGTCACACAGATACGCAGTATTTT. It yields the protein CASSRGTGHTDTQYF. This sequence joins TRBV4-3 and TRBJ2-3, with 8 bases lining up with TRBD1. The CDR3 contains 15 residues. CDR1 is LGHNA and CDR2 is YSLEER in the germline V gene. Trimming removed 4 bases from V and 2 bases from J; junction bases left unmatched: 5.

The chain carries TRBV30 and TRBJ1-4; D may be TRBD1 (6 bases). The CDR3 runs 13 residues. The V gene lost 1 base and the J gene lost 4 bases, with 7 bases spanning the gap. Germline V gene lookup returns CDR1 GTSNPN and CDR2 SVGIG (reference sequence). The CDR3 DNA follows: TGTGCCTGGAGTGCCAGGGGTAATGAAAAACTGTTTTTT. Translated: CAWSARGNEKLFF.

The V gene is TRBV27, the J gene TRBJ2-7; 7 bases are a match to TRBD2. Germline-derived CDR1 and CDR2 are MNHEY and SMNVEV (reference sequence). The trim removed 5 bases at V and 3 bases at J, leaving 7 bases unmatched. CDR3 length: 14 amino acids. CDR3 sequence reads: CASSKPGLNYEQYF. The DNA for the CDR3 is TGTGCCAGCAGTAAACCGGGACTAAACTACGAGCAGTACTTC.

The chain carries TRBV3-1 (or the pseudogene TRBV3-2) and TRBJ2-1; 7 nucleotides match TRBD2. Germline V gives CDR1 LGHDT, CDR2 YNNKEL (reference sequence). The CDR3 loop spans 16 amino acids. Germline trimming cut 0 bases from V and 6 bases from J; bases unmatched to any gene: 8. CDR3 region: CASSQDLGLVFNEQFF. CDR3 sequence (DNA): TGTGCCAGCAGCCAAGATCTAGGACTAGTCTTCAATGAGCAGTTCTTC.

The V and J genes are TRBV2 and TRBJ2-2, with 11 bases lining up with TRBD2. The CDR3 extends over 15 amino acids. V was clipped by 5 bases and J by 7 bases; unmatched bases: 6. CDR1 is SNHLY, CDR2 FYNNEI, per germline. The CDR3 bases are TGTGCCAGCAGTATTAATAGCGGGAGGGACGGGGAGCTGTTTTTT. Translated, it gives CASSINSGRDGELFF.

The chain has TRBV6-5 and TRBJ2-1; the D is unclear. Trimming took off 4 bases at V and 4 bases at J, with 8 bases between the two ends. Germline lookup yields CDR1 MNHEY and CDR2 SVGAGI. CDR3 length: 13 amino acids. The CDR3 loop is CASSWAEYNEQFF. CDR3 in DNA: TGTGCCAGCAGTTGGGCCGAGTACAATGAGCAGTTCTTC.

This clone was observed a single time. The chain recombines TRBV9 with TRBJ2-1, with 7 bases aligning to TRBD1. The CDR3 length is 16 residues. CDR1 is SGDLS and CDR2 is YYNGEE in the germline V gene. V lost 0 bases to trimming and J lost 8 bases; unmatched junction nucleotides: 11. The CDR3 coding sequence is TGTGCCAGCAGCGTAGCCCCACAGGGGCAGGGCGATGAGCAGTTCTTC. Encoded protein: CASSVAPQGQGDEQFF.

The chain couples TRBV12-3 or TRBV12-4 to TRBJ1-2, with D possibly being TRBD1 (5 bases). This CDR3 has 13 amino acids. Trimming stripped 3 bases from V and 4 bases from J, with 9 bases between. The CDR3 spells CASSFGGFYGYTF. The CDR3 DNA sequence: TGTGCCAGCAGTTTTGGGGGGTTCTATGGCTACACCTTC.

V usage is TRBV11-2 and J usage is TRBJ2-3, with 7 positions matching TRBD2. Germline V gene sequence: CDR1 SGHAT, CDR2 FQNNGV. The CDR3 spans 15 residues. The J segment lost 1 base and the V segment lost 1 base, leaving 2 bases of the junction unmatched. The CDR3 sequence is CASSLGGSRTDTQYF. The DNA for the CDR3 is TGTGCCAGCAGCTTAGGCGGGAGTCGCACAGATACGCAGTATTTT.

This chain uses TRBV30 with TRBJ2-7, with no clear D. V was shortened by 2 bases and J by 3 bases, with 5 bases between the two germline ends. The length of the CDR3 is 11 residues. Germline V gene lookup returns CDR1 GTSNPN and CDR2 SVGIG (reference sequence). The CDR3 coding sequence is TGTGCCTGGAGTATAGACTACGAGCAGTACTTC. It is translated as CAWSIDYEQYF.

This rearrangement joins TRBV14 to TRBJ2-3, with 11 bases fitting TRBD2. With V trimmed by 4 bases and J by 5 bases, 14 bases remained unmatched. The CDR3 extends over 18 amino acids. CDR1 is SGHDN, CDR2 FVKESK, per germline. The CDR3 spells CASSPTRPYSGREDTQYF. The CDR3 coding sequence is TGTGCCAGCAGCCCAACCCGACCCTATAGCGGGAGGGAAGATACGCAGTATTTT. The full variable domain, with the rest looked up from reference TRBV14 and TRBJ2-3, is EAGVTQFPSHSVIEKGQTVTLRCDPISGHDNLYWYRRVMGKEIKFLLHFVKESKQDESGMPNNRFLAERTGGTYSTLKVQPAELEDSGVYFCASSPTRPYSGREDTQYFGPGTRLTVL.

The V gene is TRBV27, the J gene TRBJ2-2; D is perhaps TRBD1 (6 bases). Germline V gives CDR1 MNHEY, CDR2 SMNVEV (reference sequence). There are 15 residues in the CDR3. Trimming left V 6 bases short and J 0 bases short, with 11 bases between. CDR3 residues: CASSRTAANTGELFF. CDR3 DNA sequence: TGTGCCAGCAGCCGGACAGCAGCGAACACCGGGGAGCTGTTTTTT.

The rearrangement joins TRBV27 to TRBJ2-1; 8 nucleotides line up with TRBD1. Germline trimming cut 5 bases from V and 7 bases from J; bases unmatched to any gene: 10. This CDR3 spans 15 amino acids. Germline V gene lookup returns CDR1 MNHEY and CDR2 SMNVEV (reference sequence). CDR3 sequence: CASSRGQGAVNEQFF. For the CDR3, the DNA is TGTGCCAGCAGTCGCGGACAGGGTGCGGTAAATGAGCAGTTCTTC.

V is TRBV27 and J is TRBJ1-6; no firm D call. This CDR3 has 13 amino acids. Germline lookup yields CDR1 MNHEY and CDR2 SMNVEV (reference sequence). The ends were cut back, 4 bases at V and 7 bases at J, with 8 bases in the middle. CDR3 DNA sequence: TGTGCCAGCAGTTCCCCCGTGAATTCACCCCTCCACTTT. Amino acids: CASSSPVNSPLHF.

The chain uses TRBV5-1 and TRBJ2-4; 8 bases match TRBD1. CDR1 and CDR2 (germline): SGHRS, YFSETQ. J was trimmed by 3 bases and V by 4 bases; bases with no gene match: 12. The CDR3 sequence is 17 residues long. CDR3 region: CASSVGTGSGGKNIQYF. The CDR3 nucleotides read TGCGCCAGCAGCGTAGGGACAGGCTCTGGAGGCAAAAACATTCAGTACTTC. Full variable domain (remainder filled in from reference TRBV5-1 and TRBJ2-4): KAGVTQTPRYLIKTRGQQVTLSCSPISGHRSVSWYQQTPGQGLQFLFEYFSETQRNKGNFPGRFSGRQFSNSRSEMNVSTLELGDSALYLCASSVGTGSGGKNIQYFGAGTRLSVL.

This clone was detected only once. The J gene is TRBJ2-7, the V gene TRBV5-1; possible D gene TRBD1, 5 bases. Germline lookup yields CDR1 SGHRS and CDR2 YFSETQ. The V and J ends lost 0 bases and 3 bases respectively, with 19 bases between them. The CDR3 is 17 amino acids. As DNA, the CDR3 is TGCGCCAGCAGCTTGGTTCCTGTGCAGGGTGTAAGCTACGAGCAGTACTTC. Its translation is CASSLVPVQGVSYEQYF.